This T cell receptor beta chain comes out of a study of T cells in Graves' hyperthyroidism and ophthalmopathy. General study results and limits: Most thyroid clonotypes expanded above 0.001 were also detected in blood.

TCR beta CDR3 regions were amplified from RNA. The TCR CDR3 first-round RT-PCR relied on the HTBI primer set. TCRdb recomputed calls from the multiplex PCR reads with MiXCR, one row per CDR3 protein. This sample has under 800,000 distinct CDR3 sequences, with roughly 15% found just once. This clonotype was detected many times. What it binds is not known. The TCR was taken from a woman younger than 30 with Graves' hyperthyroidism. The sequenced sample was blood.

The CDR3 region has the DNA TGCAGTGCTAGCACCTTTGTGGCGGCCTCCTACAATGAGCAGTTCTTC. Translated: CSASTFVAASYNEQFF. This chain links TRBV20-1 with TRBJ2-1; unclear D gene. Trimming removed 3 bases at V and 0 bases at J, with 15 bases between. This CDR3 is 16 amino acids long. Germline V gene sequence: CDR1 DFQATT, CDR2 SNEGSKA (reference sequence).